This entry lists 9 T cell receptor beta chains sequenced from one sample in a study of T-cell reconstitution after alpha-beta-depleted transplantation in children. Researchers prepared the TCRbeta library using unique molecular identifiers, the study reports. TCRdb reprocessed the PCR reads via MiXCR and lists one record per CDR3 protein. The sample shows roughly 100,000 distinct CDR3 sequences, around 6% of them seen only once. This sample comprised PBMCs, mostly from graft donor cells, obtained 60 days after TCRalphabeta/CD19-depleted stem cell transplant. The receptors were gathered from a female patient aged 2 to 10 who had a stem cell transplant for Fanconi anemia, so the T cells may come from the graft donor.

This clonotype was picked up many times. V usage is TRBV18 and J usage is TRBJ2-3; 8 nucleotides match TRBD2. The germline CDR1 and CDR2 sequences are KGHSH and LQKENI. Trimming took 0 bases from V and 5 from J; bases not matched to a gene: 7. The CDR3 runs 16 residues. This CDR3 is CASSPPASGGLDTQYF. The CDR3 DNA reads as TGTGCCAGCTCACCACCGGCCAGCGGGGGTCTAGATACGCAGTATTTT.

This clonotype was seen many times. The rearrangement joins TRBV12-3 or TRBV12-4 to TRBJ1-5; D not resolved. This CDR3 is built from 16 residues. With 2 bases removed from V and 5 bases from J, the gap between germline ends came to 16 bases. The CDR3: CASSLNLGGGDQPQHF. The CDR3, as DNA: TGTGCCAGCAGTTTAAATCTCGGTGGTGGAGATCAGCCCCAGCATTTT.

This clonotype has at least ten counts. The chain combines TRBV7-9 with TRBJ2-5; D is undetermined. V lost 3 bases to trimming and J lost 1 base, with 9 bases between them. The CDR3 has 14 amino acids. Germline loops: CDR1 SEHNR, CDR2 FQNEAQ (reference sequence). The CDR3 DNA is TGTGCCAGCAGCTTGGTGTCCCTCCAAGAGACCCAGTACTTC. As protein: CASSLVSLQETQYF.

The rearrangement links TRBV20-1 to TRBJ1-2, with 12 bases that match TRBD1. V lost 5 bases and J lost 7; bases outside the gene matches: 5. This CDR3 comprises 13 residues. CDR1 DFQATT and CDR2 SNEGSKA come from the germline V gene (reference sequence). The chain's CDR3 is CSAGGQGARGYTF. The CDR3 DNA sequence: TGCAGTGCTGGGGGACAGGGGGCGCGTGGCTACACCTTC.

V usage is TRBV4-2 and J usage is TRBJ2-2; 9 bases map to TRBD2. Germline V gene data show CDR1 as LGHNA and CDR2 as YNFKEQ. With 5 bases clipped from V and 5 bases from J, the junction kept 9 bases outside the gene matches. The CDR3 loop spans 16 amino acids. CDR3 region: CASSGAGGLRTGELFF. For the CDR3, the DNA is TGTGCCAGCAGCGGGGCGGGGGGGCTACGAACCGGGGAGCTGTTTTTT.

This clonotype was found many times. The V call is TRBV5-1, the J call TRBJ1-1, with D maybe TRBD1 (5 bases). Germline lookup yields CDR1 SGHRS and CDR2 YFSETQ. Trimming removed 0 bases from V and 1 base from J, with 10 bases in between. CDR3 size: 15 residues. The CDR3 nucleotides are TGCGCCAGCAGCTTGGCCAGGGCAGAGAACACTGAAGCTTTCTTT. It specifies CASSLARAENTEAFF.

The chain links TRBV20-1 to TRBJ2-5; D is possibly TRBD2 (5 bases). The CDR3 loop spans 13 amino acids. Trimming shortened V by 6 bases and J by 0 bases, and 11 bases separated the two germline ends. CDR1 is DFQATT and CDR2 is SNEGSKA in the germline V gene (reference sequence). CDR3 region: CSAPTGNQETQYF. The DNA for the CDR3 is TGCAGTGCCCCTACGGGAAACCAAGAGACCCAGTACTTC.

The chain employs TRBV18 and TRBJ2-7; no definite D call. CDR1 and CDR2 from the germline V gene are KGHSH and LQKENI. This CDR3 region has 13 residues. Trimming took 5 bases from V and 2 from J, leaving 10 bases between them. As DNA, the CDR3 is TGTGCCAGCTCATCCCTTCCAACCTACGAGCAGTACTTC. Residues: CASSSLPTYEQYF.

This clonotype was detected only a few times. The chain joins TRBV10-3 to TRBJ2-1, with D hard to call. There are 14 residues in the CDR3. CDR1 ENHRY and CDR2 SYGVKD come from the germline V gene. Trimming pared 8 bases from V and 4 bases from J, leaving 15 bases between. The chain's CDR3 is CAIQDAWEYNEQFF. CDR3 nucleotides: TGTGCCATCCAGGACGCTTGGGAATACAATGAGCAGTTCTTC.